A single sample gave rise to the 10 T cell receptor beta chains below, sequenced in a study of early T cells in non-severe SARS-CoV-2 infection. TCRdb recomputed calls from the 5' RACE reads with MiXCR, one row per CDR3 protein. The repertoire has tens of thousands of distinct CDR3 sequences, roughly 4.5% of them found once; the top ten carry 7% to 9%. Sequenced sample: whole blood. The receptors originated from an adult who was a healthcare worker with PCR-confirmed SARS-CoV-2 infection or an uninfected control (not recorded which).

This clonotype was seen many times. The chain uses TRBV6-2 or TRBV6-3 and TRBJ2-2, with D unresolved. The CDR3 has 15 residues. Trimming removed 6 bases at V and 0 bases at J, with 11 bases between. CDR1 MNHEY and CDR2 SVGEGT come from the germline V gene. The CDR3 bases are TGTGCCAGCAGCCCTGGTCTCCCGAACACCGGGGAGCTGTTTTTT. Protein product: CASSPGLPNTGELFF.

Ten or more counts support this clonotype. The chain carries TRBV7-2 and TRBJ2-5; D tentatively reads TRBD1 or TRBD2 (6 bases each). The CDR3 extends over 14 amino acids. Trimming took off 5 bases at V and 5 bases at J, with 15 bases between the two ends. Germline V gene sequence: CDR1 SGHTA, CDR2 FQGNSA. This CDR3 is CASSRRGGRETQYF. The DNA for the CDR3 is TGTGCCAGCAGCCGCCGTGGGGGGCGGGAGACCCAGTACTTC.

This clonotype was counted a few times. CDR3 nucleotides: TGTGCCAGCCTGCGTGGGGGCAATGAGCAGTTCTTC. It encodes CASLRGGNEQFF. The chain is built from TRBV6-1 and TRBJ2-1; D may be TRBD1 or TRBD2 (5 bases each). Trimming shortened V by 8 bases and J by 6 bases, and 11 bases separated the two germline ends. Germline lookup yields CDR1 MNHNS and CDR2 SASEGT. There are 12 residues in the CDR3.

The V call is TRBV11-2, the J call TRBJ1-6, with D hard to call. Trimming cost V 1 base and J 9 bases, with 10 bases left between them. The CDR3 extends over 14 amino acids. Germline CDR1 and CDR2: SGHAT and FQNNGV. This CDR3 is CASSLGPVGSPLHF. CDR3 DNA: TGTGCCAGCAGCTTAGGACCCGTCGGTTCACCCCTCCACTTT. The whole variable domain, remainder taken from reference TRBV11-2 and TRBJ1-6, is EAGVAQSPRYKIIEKRQSVAFWCNPISGHATLYWYQQILGQGPKLLIQFQNNGVVDDSQLPKDRFSAERLKGVDSTLKIQPAKLEDSAVYLCASSLGPVGSPLHFGNGTRLTVT.

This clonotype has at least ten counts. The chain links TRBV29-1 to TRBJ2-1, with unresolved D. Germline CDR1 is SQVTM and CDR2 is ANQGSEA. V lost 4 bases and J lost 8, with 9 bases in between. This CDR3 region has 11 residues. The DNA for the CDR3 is TGCAGCGTTGTTTGGCTGCATGAGCAGTTCTTC. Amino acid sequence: CSVVWLHEQFF.

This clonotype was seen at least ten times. Here the CDR3 reads CASSLDVGFNEKLFF. In DNA, the CDR3 is TGTGCCAGCAGCTTAGATGTGGGCTTTAATGAAAAACTGTTTTTT. The V gene is TRBV7-6, the J gene TRBJ1-4; no definite D call. Deletions cut 1 base from V and 4 bases from J, with 10 bases between. The CDR3 runs 15 residues. Germline V CDR1 and CDR2: SGHVS, FNYEAQ. Supplemented by reference TRBV7-6 and TRBJ1-4, the full variable domain reads GAGVSQSPRYKVTKRGQDVALRCDPISGHVSLYWYRQALGQGPEFLTYFNYEAQQDKSGLPNDRFSAERPEGSISTLTIQRTEQRDSAMYRCASSLDVGFNEKLFFGSGTQLSVL.

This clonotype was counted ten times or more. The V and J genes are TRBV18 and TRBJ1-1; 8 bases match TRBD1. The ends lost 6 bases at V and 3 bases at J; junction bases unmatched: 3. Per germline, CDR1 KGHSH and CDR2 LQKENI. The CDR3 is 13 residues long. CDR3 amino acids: CASSTGVDTEAFF. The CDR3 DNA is TGTGCCAGCTCGACAGGGGTAGACACTGAAGCTTTCTTT.

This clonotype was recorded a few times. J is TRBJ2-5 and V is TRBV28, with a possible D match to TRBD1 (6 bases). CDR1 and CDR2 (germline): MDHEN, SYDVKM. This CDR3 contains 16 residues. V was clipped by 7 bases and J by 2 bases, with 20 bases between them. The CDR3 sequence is CASTLFGTTGQETQYF. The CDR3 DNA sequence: TGTGCCAGCACTCTTTTCGGGACAACGGGACAAGAGACCCAGTACTTC.

In nucleotides, the CDR3 is TGTGCCAGCAGCCAAGCGGGGATAGGCTATGGCTACACCTTC. This sequence encodes CASSQAGIGYGYTF. The chain uses TRBV3-1 and TRBJ1-2; no definite D call. Trimming took off 1 base at V and 4 bases at J, with 10 bases between the two ends. Germline loops: CDR1 LGHDT, CDR2 YNNKEL (reference sequence). The CDR3 loop spans 14 amino acids.

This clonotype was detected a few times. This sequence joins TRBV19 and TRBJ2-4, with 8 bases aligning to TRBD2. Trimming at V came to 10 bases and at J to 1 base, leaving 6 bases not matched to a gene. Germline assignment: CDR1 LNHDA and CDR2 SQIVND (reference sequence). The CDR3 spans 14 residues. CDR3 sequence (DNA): TGTGCCACCCGGGAGGGGGGTGCCAAAAACATTCAGTACTTC. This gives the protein CATREGGAKNIQYF.